The 26 T cell receptor beta chains given below trace back to one sample, sequenced in a study of blood T cell repertoires in COVID-19. The protocol was immunoSEQ multiplex PCR, while the TCRdb copy is restricted to in-frame clones and leaves out a portion. The sample shows some 73,000 clones, around nine tenths of them seen only once. The sequencing sample was made of peripheral blood. The receptors shown here come from a woman aged 55-70 years with acute or convalescent COVID-19.

The chain uses TRBV5-4 and TRBJ2-3; D remains ambiguous. The CDR3 is 14 residues long. Germline CDR1 reads SGHNT; CDR2 reads YYREEE (reference sequence). V gave up 4 bases and J gave up 3 bases, with 12 bases separating them. The CDR3 is CASSPSARTDTQYF. The CDR3 nucleotides read TGTGCCAGCAGCCCCTCGGCTAGAACAGATACGCAGTATTTT.

This chain links TRBV7-6 with TRBJ1-2; no clear D gene. CDR1 is SGHVS, CDR2 FNYEAQ, per germline. The CDR3 consists of 14 residues. Trimming took 1 base from V and 2 from J, leaving 8 bases between them. The CDR3: CASSLDNRNYGYTF. CDR3 DNA: TGTGCCAGCAGCTTAGATAACAGAAACTATGGCTACACCTTC.

The chain employs TRBV11-2 and TRBJ2-3; D is perhaps TRBD1 (5 bases). Germline V CDR1 and CDR2: SGHAT, FQNNGV. The CDR3 runs to 14 residues. The V end was cut by 7 bases, the J end by 3 bases, with 14 bases between. The CDR3 DNA sequence: TGTGCCAGCACTTCGAGTGGGGCAACAGATACGCAGTATTTT. This gives the protein CASTSSGATDTQYF.

V and J are TRBV3-1 (or the pseudogene TRBV3-2) and TRBJ2-4; 8 positions match TRBD2. V gave up 5 bases and J gave up 4 bases; unmatched junction bases: 4. The germline V gene encodes CDR1 LGHDT and CDR2 YNNKEL (reference sequence). The CDR3 extends over 14 amino acids. The CDR3 region has the DNA TGTGCCAGCAGCGAAAGCGGGGGAAAAAACATTCAGTACTTC. It specifies CASSESGGKNIQYF.

DNA of the CDR3: TGTGCCACCAGTGGAGGACGTCTCCCCCAGCATTTT. Translation: CATSGGRLPQHF. The chain combines TRBV19 with TRBJ1-5; D uncertain. This CDR3 is 12 amino acids long. The V and J ends lost 10 bases and 10 bases respectively, with 17 bases between them. CDR1 and CDR2 (germline): LNHDA, SQIVND (reference sequence). The whole variable domain, remainder taken from reference TRBV19 and TRBJ1-5, is DGGITQSPKYLFRKEGQNVTLSCEQNLNHDAMYWYRQDPGQGLRLIYYSQIVNDFQKGDIAEGYSVSREKKESFPLTVTSAQKNPTAFYLCATSGGRLPQHFGDGTRLSIL.

This chain links TRBV5-1 with TRBJ2-3, with 7 bases that match TRBD2. This CDR3 has 14 residues. After removal of 6 bases from V and 4 bases from J, the junction contained 8 bases not matched to a gene. Germline V gene lookup returns CDR1 SGHRS and CDR2 YFSETQ. CDR3 sequence (DNA): TGCGCCAGCAAGCGGGACGGGGGGTCAGATACGCAGTATTTT. It specifies CASKRDGGSDTQYF.

V usage is TRBV30 and J usage is TRBJ2-7; D gene unclear. The CDR3 runs to 12 residues. Trimming left V 0 bases short and J 0 bases short, with 3 bases between. Looked up from germline, CDR1 is GTSNPN and CDR2 is SVGIG (reference sequence). Here the CDR3 reads CAWSVGSYEQYF. CDR3 coding DNA: TGTGCCTGGAGTGTCGGCTCCTACGAGCAGTACTTC.

The chain is built from TRBV6-1 and TRBJ2-7; possibly TRBD1 for D (6 bases). From germline, CDR1 is MNHNS and CDR2 SASEGT. This CDR3 is built from 16 residues. V was trimmed by 1 base and J by 6 bases, leaving 19 bases between them. The CDR3: CASSEVSRDTKTEQYF. Here the CDR3 DNA reads TGTGCCAGCAGTGAAGTCTCCCGGGACACCAAGACCGAGCAGTACTTC.

The CDR3 nucleotides are TGCGCCAGCAGCTTGAACGGGGGGGATACGCAGTATTTT. Its translation: CASSLNGGDTQYF. The chain recombines TRBV5-1 with TRBJ2-3, with 7 bases identical to TRBD2. The junction had 2 bases not matched to a gene; V was cut back by 1 base and J by 6 bases. The CDR3 consists of 13 residues. Germline CDR1 reads SGHRS; CDR2 reads YFSETQ.

The V call is TRBV1, the J call TRBJ2-2; TRBD2, as called in the table, went unchecked against the DNA. TRBV1 is labeled a pseudogene. This CDR3 contains 15 residues. CDR3 in amino acids: CTSSRASGGAGELFF. CDR3 coding DNA: TGCACCAGCAGCCGGGCTAGCGGGGGGGCCGGGGAGCTGTTTTTT.

CDR3 nucleotides: TGTGCCAGCACCACAGGGGGGGCCCCCTACGAGCAGTACTTC. Translation gives CASTTGGAPYEQYF. V is TRBV28 and J is TRBJ2-7, with D possibly matching TRBD1 (8 bases). V was shortened by 7 bases and J by 2 bases, with 15 bases between the two germline ends. The CDR3 length is 14 residues. CDR1 MDHEN and CDR2 SYDVKM come from the germline V gene. The full variable domain, with the rest looked up from reference TRBV28 and TRBJ2-7, is DVKVTQSSRYLVKRTGEKVFLECVQDMDHENMFWYRQDPGLGLRLIYFSYDVKMKEKGDIPEGYSVSREKKERFSLILESASTNQTSMYLCASTTGGAPYEQYFGPGTRLTVT.

J is TRBJ2-3 and V is TRBV10-3; TRBD1 is a possible D gene (6 bases). V dropped 4 bases and J dropped 1 base, with 12 bases sitting between them. This CDR3 spans 15 amino acids. In germline, CDR1 is ENHRY, CDR2 SYGVKD. CDR3 loop: CAISGVGAGTDTQYF. DNA of the CDR3: TGTGCCATCAGTGGAGTGGGGGCAGGCACAGATACGCAGTATTTT.

The rearrangement uses TRBV7-7 and TRBJ2-2; TRBD2 matches at 14 bases. V lost 5 bases, J lost 5 bases, and 4 bases stayed unmatched. The CDR3 is 16 amino acids. The germline gives CDR1 SSHAT, CDR2 FNYEAQ (reference sequence). The CDR3 region has the DNA TGTGCCAGCAGCCCCCGGACTAGCGGGGGGACCGGGGAGCTGTTTTTT. Translation gives CASSPRTSGGTGELFF.

This clone has just a few counts. This rearrangement joins TRBV7-9 to TRBJ1-6, with unresolved D. V dropped 1 base and J dropped 5 bases, with 9 bases sitting between them. Germline CDR1 reads SEHNR; CDR2 reads FQNEAQ (reference sequence). The CDR3 has 15 residues. In DNA, the CDR3 is TGTGCCAGCAGCTTAGGGCCAGTCAATAATTCACCCCTCCACTTT. Translating it yields CASSLGPVNNSPLHF.

The CDR3 DNA is TGTGCCAGCAGAGTCGGTCCCACCACGTCGGGCCAAGAGACCCAGTACTTC. This codes for CASRVGPTTSGQETQYF. V and J are TRBV3-1 (or the pseudogene TRBV3-2) and TRBJ2-5; D remains unclear. V was cut by 6 bases and J by 1 base, with 21 bases left in between. The CDR3 runs 17 residues. Germline lookup yields CDR1 LGHDT and CDR2 YNNKEL (reference sequence).

The CDR3 loop reads CASSPLRAAGELFF. The CDR3 DNA reads TGTGCCAGCAGCCCCCTCAGAGCGGCCGGGGAGCTGTTTTTT. The chain has TRBV9 and TRBJ2-2; D is possibly TRBD2 (5 bases). Germline values: CDR1 SGDLS, CDR2 YYNGEE. V lost 4 bases and J lost 6, with 13 bases in between. The CDR3 extends over 14 amino acids. The variable domain in full, with the rest retrieved from reference TRBV9 and TRBJ2-2, is DSGVTQTPKHLITATGQRVTLRCSPRSGDLSVYWYQQSLDQGLQFLIQYYNGEERAKGNILERFSAQQFPDLHSELNLSSLELGDSALYFCASSPLRAAGELFFGEGSRLTVL.

This clone was counted once. This chain connects TRBV2 to TRBJ2-7; D ambiguous. V lost 6 bases, J lost 1 base, and 10 bases lay in between. Germline assignment: CDR1 SNHLY and CDR2 FYNNEI. The CDR3 is made up of 13 amino acids. CDR3 coding DNA: TGTGCCAGCAGCCAAAGGAGTTCCTACGAGCAGTACTTC. Encoded protein: CASSQRSSYEQYF.

This chain links TRBV7-2 with TRBJ2-2; 8 bases fit TRBD2. V shed 5 bases and J 8 bases; nucleotides not matched to a gene: 7. Germline CDR1 and CDR2: SGHTA and FQGNSA. This CDR3 is built from 14 residues. The CDR3, as DNA: TGTGCCAGCAGCAATAGCGGGGTCGGGGGGGAGCTGTTTTTT. Translated: CASSNSGVGGELFF.

The chain carries TRBV6-4 and TRBJ2-3, with D possibly TRBD2 on 6 matching bases. CDR3 size: 18 residues. Trimming cost V 6 bases and J 0 bases, with 22 bases left between them. Germline lookup yields CDR1 MRHNA and CDR2 SNTAGT. CDR3 amino acids: CASRAPLWGEASTDTQYF. The DNA for the CDR3 is TGTGCCAGCAGGGCCCCCTTGTGGGGGGAGGCTAGCACAGATACGCAGTATTTT.

This chain links TRBV21-1 with TRBJ2-7; the table's TRBD2 call for D was not verified on the DNA. TRBV21-1 is a known pseudogene. The CDR3 has 13 amino acids. CDR3 nucleotides: TGTGCCAGCAGCAAAGACGGGTCCTACGAGCAGTACTTC. Translation gives CASSKDGSYEQYF.

V is TRBV10-3 and J is TRBJ1-2, with TRBD1 as a possible D gene (6 bases). Germline lookup yields CDR1 ENHRY and CDR2 SYGVKD. The CDR3 is 17 residues long. V lost 3 bases and J 7 bases, leaving 24 bases between the germline ends. CDR3 coding DNA: TGTGCCATCAGTGAAACCAATGGGGGCCAGGGGTTGGGTGGCTACACCTTC. Its protein product is CAISETNGGQGLGGYTF.

V is TRBV10-3 and J is TRBJ1-1; D is possibly TRBD1 (5 bases). V was clipped by 0 bases and J by 1 base, with 9 bases between them. Germline V lookup: CDR1 ENHRY, CDR2 SYGVKD. CDR3 length: 15 amino acids. CDR3 residues: CAISESRGRNTEAFF. CDR3 DNA: TGTGCCATCAGTGAGTCGCGGGGACGGAACACTGAAGCTTTCTTT.

The rearrangement uses TRBV25-1 and TRBJ1-3; TRBD1 might be the D (5 bases). Germline values: CDR1 MGHDK, CDR2 SYGVNS. CDR3 size: 14 residues. Trimming removed 4 bases from V and 1 base from J, with 8 bases in between. The CDR3 loop is CASSAQGSGNTIYF. The CDR3 DNA is TGTGCCAGCAGTGCTCAGGGTTCTGGAAACACCATATATTTT.

V is TRBV20-1 and J is TRBJ1-6; maybe TRBD1 (5 bases). This CDR3 is built from 16 residues. V lost 3 bases to trimming and J lost 7 bases, with 19 bases between them. Germline V gene lookup returns CDR1 DFQATT and CDR2 SNEGSKA (reference sequence). CDR3 region: CSASKLDQGRNSPLHF. Here the CDR3 DNA reads TGCAGTGCTAGTAAATTGGATCAGGGTCGGAATTCACCCCTCCACTTT.

The gene calls are TRBV7-2 and TRBJ1-6; D perhaps matches TRBD1 (5 bases). The CDR3 is made up of 15 amino acids. Looked up from germline, CDR1 is SGHTA and CDR2 is FQGNSA. Trimming left V 2 bases short and J 5 bases short, with 10 bases between. DNA of the CDR3: TGTGCCAGCAGCTTATGGGGGGAGAATAATTCACCCCTCCACTTT. Its translation: CASSLWGENNSPLHF.

The CDR3 loop is CAWSGGTPEKLFF. The DNA of the CDR3 is TGTGCCTGGAGTGGTGGGACACCGGAAAAACTGTTTTTT. This chain joins TRBV30 and TRBJ1-4; weak D call: TRBD1 (6 bases). This CDR3 region has 13 residues. Between the trimmed V and J ends, which lost 1 base and 8 bases, there was a span of 11 bases. Germline V gene sequence: CDR1 GTSNPN, CDR2 SVGIG (reference sequence). Full variable domain (rest looked up from reference TRBV30 and TRBJ1-4): SQTIHQWPATLVQPVGSPLSLECTVEGTSNPNLYWYRQAAGRGLQLLFYSVGIGQISSEVPQNLSASRPQDRQFILSSKKLLLSDSGFYLCAWSGGTPEKLFFGSGTQLSVL.